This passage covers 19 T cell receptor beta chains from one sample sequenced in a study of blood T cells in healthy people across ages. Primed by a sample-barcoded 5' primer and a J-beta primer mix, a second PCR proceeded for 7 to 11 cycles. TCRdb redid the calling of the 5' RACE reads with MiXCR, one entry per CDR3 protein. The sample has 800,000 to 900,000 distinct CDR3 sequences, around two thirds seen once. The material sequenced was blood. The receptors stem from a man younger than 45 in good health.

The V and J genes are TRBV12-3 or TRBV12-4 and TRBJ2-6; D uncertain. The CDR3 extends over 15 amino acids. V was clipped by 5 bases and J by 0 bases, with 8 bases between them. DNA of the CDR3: TGTGCCAGCAGTCAGACAAGCTCTGGGGCCAACGTCCTGACTTTC. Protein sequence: CASSQTSSGANVLTF.

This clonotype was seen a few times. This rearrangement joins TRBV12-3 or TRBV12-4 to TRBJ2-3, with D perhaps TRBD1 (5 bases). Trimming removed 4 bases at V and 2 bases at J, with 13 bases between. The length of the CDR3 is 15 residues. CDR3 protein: CASSYLGVSTDTQYF. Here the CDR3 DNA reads TGTGCCAGCAGTTACCTAGGGGTATCCACAGATACGCAGTATTTT.

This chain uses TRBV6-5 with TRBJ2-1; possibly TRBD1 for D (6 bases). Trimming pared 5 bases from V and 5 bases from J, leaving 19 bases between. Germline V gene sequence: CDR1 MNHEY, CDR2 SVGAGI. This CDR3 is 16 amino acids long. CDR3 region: CASSIQGPYNHNEQFF. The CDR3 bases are TGTGCCAGCAGTATACAGGGCCCCTATAACCACAATGAGCAGTTCTTC.

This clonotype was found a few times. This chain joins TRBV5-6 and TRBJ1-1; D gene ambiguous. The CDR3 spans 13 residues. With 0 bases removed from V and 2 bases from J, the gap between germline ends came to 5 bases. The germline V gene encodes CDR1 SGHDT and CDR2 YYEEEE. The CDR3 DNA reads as TGTGCCAGCAGCTTGGTGGCAAACACTGAAGCTTTCTTT. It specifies CASSLVANTEAFF.

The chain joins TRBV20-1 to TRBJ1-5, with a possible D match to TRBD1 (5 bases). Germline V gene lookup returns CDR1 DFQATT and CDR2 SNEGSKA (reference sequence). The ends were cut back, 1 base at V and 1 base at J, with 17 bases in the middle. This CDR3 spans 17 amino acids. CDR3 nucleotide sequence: TGCAGTGCTAGAGCCTCGGACCGGGGCATGAGCAATCAGCCCCAGCATTTT. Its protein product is CSARASDRGMSNQPQHF.

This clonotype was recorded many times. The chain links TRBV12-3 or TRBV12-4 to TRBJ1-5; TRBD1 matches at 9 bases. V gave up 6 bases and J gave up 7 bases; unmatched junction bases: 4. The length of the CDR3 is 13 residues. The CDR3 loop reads CASSRDRGQPQHF. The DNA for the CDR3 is TGTGCCAGCAGCAGAGACAGGGGGCAGCCCCAGCATTTT.

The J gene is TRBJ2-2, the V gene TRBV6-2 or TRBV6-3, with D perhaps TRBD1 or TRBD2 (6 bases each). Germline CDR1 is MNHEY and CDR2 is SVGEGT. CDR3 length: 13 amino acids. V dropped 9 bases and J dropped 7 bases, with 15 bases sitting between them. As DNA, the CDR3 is TGTGCCAGTTCTGGGGGGCGAATCGGGGAGCTGTTTTTT. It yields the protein CASSGGRIGELFF.

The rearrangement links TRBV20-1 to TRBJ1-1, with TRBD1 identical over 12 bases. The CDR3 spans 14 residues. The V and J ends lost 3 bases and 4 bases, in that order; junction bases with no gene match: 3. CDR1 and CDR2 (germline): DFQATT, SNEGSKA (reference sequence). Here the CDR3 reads CSARGQGAVTEAFF. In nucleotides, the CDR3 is TGCAGTGCTAGGGGACAGGGGGCCGTCACTGAAGCTTTCTTT.

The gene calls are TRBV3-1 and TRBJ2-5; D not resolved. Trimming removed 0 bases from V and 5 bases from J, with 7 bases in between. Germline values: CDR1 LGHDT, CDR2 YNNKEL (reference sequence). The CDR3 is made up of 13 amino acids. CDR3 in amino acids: CASSQEHLETQYF. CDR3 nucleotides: TGTGCCAGCAGCCAAGAGCATCTCGAGACCCAGTACTTC.

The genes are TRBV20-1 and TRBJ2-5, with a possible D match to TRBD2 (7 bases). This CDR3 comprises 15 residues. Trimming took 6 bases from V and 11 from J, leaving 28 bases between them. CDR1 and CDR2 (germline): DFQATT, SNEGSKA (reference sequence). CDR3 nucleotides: TGCAGTGCGACGAGGGGGGGGCCTGATACTCAAGAGCAGTACTTC. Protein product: CSATRGGPDTQEQYF.

CDR3 sequence: CSARGVFQETQYF. The CDR3 DNA reads TGCAGTGCTAGAGGGGTCTTCCAAGAGACCCAGTACTTC. The chain employs TRBV20-1 and TRBJ2-4; no reliable D call. The DNA matches TRBJ2-5 better at its end, which makes the J call doubtful. This CDR3 contains 13 residues. Germline V gives CDR1 DFQATT, CDR2 SNEGSKA (reference sequence).

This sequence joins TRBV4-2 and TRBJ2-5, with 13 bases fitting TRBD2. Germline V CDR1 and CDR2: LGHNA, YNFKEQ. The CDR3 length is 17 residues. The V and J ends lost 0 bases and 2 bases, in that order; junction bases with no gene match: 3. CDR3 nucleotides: TGTGCCAGCAGCCAAGAGGGGGGACTAGCGGGGCAAGAGACCCAGTACTTC. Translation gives CASSQEGGLAGQETQYF.

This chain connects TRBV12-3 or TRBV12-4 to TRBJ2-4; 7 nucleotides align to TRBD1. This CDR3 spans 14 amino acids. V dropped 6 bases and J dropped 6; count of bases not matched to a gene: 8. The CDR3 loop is CASSRGQPRNIQYF. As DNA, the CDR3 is TGTGCCAGCAGCAGGGGACAGCCTAGAAACATTCAGTACTTC.

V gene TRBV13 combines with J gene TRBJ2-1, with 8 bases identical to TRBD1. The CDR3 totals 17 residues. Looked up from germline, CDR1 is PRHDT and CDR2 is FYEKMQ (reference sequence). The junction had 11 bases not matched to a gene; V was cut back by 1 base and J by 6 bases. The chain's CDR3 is CASSLEGRQGSVNEQFF. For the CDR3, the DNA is TGTGCCAGCAGCTTAGAAGGAAGACAGGGGAGCGTCAATGAGCAGTTCTTC.

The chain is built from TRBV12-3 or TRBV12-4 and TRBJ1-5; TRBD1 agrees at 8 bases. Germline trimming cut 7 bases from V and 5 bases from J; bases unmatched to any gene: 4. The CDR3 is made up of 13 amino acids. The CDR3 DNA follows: TGTGCCAGCAAGACAGGGGTAGATCAGCCCCAGCATTTT. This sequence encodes CASKTGVDQPQHF.

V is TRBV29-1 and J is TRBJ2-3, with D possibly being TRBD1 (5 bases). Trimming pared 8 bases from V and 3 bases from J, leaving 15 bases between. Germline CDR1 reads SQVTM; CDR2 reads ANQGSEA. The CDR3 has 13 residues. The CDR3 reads CSFRQPATDTQYF. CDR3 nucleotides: TGCAGCTTTAGACAGCCGGCGACAGATACGCAGTATTTT.

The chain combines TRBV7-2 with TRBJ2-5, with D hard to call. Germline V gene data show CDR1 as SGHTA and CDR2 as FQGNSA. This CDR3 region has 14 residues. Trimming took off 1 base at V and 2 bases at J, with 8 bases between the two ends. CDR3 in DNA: TGTGCCAGCAGCTTAGGCCCCAGACAAGAGACCCAGTACTTC. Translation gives CASSLGPRQETQYF.

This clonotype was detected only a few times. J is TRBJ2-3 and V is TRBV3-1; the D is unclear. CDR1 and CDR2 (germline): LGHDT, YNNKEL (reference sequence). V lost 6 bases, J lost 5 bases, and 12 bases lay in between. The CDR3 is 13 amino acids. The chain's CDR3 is CASSPGGIDTQYF. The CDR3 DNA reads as TGTGCCAGCAGTCCAGGTGGAATAGATACGCAGTATTTT.

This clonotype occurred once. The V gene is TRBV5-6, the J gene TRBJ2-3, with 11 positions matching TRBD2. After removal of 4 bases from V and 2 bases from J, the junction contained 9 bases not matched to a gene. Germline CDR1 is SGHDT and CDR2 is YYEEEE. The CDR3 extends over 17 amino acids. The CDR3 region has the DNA TGTGCCAGCAGCACACTAGCGGGGGCCTCCTACACAGATACGCAGTATTTT. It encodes CASSTLAGASYTDTQYF. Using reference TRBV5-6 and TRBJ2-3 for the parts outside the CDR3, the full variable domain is DAGVTQSPTHLIKTRGQQVTLRCSPKSGHDTVSWYQQALGQGPQFIFQYYEEEERQRGNFPDRFSGHQFPNYSSELNVNALLLGDSALYLCASSTLAGASYTDTQYFGPGTRLTVL.